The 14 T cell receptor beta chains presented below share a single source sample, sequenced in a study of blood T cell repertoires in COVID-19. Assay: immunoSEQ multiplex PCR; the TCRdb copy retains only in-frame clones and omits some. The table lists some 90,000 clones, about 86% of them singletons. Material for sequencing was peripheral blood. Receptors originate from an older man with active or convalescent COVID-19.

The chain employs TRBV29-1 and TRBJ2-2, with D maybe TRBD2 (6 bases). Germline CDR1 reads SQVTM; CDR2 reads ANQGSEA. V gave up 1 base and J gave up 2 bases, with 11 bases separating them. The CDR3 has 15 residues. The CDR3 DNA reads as TGCAGCGTTGAAGGTAGGGGAGGAAACACCGGGGAGCTGTTTTTT. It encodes CSVEGRGGNTGELFF.

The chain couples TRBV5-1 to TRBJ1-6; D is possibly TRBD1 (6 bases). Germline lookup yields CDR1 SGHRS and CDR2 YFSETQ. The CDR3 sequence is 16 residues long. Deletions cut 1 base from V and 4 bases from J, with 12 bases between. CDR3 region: CASSLSQGRYNSPLHF. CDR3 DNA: TGCGCCAGCAGCTTGTCACAGGGCCGTTATAATTCACCCCTCCACTTT.

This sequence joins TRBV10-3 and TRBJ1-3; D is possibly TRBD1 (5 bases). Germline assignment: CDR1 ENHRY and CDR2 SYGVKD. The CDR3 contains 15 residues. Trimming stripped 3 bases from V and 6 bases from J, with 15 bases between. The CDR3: CAISEQAMTVNTIYF. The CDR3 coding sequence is TGTGCCATCAGTGAACAGGCTATGACCGTAAACACCATATATTTT.

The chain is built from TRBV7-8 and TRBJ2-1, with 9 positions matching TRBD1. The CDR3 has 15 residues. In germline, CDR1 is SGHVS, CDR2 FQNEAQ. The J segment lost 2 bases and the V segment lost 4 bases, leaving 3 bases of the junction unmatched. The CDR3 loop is CASSSRDRAYNEQFF. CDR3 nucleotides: TGTGCCAGCAGCTCCCGGGACAGGGCCTACAATGAGCAGTTCTTC.

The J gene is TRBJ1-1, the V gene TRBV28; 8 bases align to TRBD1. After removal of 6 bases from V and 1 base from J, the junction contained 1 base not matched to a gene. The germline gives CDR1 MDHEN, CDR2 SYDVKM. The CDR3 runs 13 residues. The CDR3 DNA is TGTGCCAGCAGGGGACAGGAGAACACTGAAGCTTTCTTT. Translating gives CASRGQENTEAFF.

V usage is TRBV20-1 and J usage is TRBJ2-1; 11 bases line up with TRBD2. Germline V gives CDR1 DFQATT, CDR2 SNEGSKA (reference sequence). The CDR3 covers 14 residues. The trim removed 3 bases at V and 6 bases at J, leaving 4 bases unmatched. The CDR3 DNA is TGCAGTGCTAGTGTAGCGGGAGGGCCCAATGAGCAGTTCTTC. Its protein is CSASVAGGPNEQFF.

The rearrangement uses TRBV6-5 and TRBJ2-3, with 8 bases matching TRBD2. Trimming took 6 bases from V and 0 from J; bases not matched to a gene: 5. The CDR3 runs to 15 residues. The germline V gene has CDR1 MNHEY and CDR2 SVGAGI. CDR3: CASRGLAASTDTQYF. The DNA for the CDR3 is TGTGCCAGCAGAGGACTAGCAGCGAGCACAGATACGCAGTATTTT.

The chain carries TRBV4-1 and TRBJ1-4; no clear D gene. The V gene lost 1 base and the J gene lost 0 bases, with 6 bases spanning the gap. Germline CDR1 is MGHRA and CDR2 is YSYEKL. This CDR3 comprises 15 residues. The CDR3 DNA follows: TGCGCCAGCAGCCAAGTGTTCACAACTAATGAAAAACTGTTTTTT. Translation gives CASSQVFTTNEKLFF.

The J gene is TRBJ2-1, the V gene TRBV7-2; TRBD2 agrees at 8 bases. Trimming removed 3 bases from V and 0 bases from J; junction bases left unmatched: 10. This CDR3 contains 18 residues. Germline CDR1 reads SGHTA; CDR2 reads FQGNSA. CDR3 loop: CASSFFLNSGSSYNEQFF. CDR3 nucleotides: TGTGCCAGCAGCTTCTTCCTGAACAGCGGGAGCTCCTACAATGAGCAGTTCTTC.

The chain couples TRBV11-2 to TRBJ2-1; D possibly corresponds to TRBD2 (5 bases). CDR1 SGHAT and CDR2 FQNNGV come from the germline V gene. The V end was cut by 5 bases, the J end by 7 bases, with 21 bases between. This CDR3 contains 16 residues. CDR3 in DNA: TGTGCCAGCAGCCCGTCCGGCGGAGTGGGGAGTAATGAGCAGTTCTTC. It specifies CASSPSGGVGSNEQFF.

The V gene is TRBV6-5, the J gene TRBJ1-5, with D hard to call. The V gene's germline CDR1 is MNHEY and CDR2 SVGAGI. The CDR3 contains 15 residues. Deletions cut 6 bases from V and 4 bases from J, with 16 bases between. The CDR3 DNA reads TGTGCCAGCAGCGATAAAAGAGGGAGGAATCAGCCCCAGCATTTT. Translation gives CASSDKRGRNQPQHF.

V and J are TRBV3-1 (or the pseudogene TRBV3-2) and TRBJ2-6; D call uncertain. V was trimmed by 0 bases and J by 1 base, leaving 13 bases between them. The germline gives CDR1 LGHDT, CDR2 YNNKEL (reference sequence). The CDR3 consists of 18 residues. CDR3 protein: CASSQDPRFASGANVLTF. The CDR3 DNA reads TGTGCCAGCAGCCAAGACCCCAGGTTTGCGTCTGGGGCCAACGTCCTGACTTTC.

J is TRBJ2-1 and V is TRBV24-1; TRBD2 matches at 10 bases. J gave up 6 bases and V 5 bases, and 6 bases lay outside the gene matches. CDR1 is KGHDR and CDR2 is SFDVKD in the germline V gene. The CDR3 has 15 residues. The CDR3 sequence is CATSVEREGFNEQFF. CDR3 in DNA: TGTGCCACCAGTGTCGAGCGGGAGGGTTTCAATGAGCAGTTCTTC.

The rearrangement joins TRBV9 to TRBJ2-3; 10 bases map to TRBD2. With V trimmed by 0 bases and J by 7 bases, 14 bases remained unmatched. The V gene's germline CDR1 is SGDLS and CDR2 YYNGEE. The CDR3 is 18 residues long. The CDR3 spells CASSVVSSRLAGPHTQYF. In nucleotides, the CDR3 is TGTGCCAGCAGCGTAGTATCATCGCGACTAGCGGGTCCTCATACGCAGTATTTT.